One sample yielded the 12 T cell receptor beta chains listed below, sequenced in a study of OX40 agonist ivuxolimab in advanced cancers. Measured with immunoSEQ multiplex PCR; TCRdb has only the in-frame clones, and not every one. The sample holds approximately 22,000 clones, 75% to 85% seen once. The material was CD4+ or CD8+ T cells sorted from blood, obtained in a trial of the OX40 agonist ivuxolimab. The receptors derive from an adult with an advanced solid tumor such as melanoma, head and neck, liver or kidney cancer.

This clone is termed medium-sized. Here the CDR3 reads CASSPQQGLGNYGYTF. In DNA form, the CDR3 reads TGTGCCAGCTCCCCCCAACAGGGGCTGGGTAACTATGGCTACACCTTC. The chain combines TRBV18 with TRBJ1-2; 7 bases align to TRBD1. Germline lookup yields CDR1 KGHSH and CDR2 LQKENI. The CDR3 runs to 16 residues. The V and J ends lost 6 bases and 1 base, in that order; junction bases with no gene match: 11.

The V call is TRBV11-2, the J call TRBJ2-7; 9 positions match TRBD2. The CDR3 runs 17 residues. The V segment lost 2 bases and the J segment 0 bases; nucleotides outside the gene matches: 8. The V gene's germline CDR1 is SGHAT and CDR2 FQNNGV. CDR3 DNA sequence: TGTGCCAGCAGCTTACCCCGCGGGGGGGGCAGCTCCTACGAGCAGTACTTC. It yields the protein CASSLPRGGGSSYEQYF.

This clone was picked up a small number of times. The chain recombines TRBV10-3 with TRBJ1-5; D uncertain. V was shortened by 2 bases and J by 2 bases, with 1 base between the two germline ends. The germline V gene encodes CDR1 ENHRY and CDR2 SYGVKD. The CDR3 is made up of 12 amino acids. CDR3 region: CAISEGNQPQHF. The CDR3 coding sequence is TGTGCCATCAGTGAGGGCAATCAGCCCCAGCATTTT.

V and J are TRBV27 and TRBJ2-1; a weak D match, TRBD2 (6 bases). Germline values: CDR1 MNHEY, CDR2 SMNVEV (reference sequence). The CDR3 loop spans 14 amino acids. Deletions cut 5 bases from V and 0 bases from J, with 8 bases between. The CDR3, as DNA: TGTGCCAGCAGTCGGGGGAGCTCCTACAATGAGCAGTTCTTC. This sequence encodes CASSRGSSYNEQFF.

The chain carries TRBV4-1 and TRBJ2-7; D gene uncertain. Germline-derived CDR1 and CDR2 are MGHRA and YSYEKL. V lost 3 bases, J lost 4 bases, and 13 bases lay in between. The CDR3 covers 14 residues. CDR3 protein: CASSHQNKRYEQYF. DNA of the CDR3: TGCGCCAGCAGCCACCAGAACAAGAGGTACGAGCAGTACTTC.

This rearrangement joins TRBV6-6 to TRBJ1-1; the D is unclear. The CDR3 has 15 amino acids. Per germline, CDR1 MNHNY and CDR2 SVGAGI (reference sequence). Trimming left V 6 bases short and J 1 base short, with 15 bases between. CDR3 sequence (DNA): TGTGCCAGCAGCGTATCCCCTCCGGGGAACACTGAAGCTTTCTTT. Translated: CASSVSPPGNTEAFF.

The chain uses TRBV12-5 and TRBJ1-5; D unclear. Trimming left V 1 base short and J 5 bases short, with 3 bases between. The CDR3 loop spans 12 amino acids. Germline CDR1 reads LGHNT; CDR2 reads FRNRAP. The CDR3 reads CASGLEHQPQHF. The CDR3 DNA reads TGTGCTAGTGGTTTGGAACATCAGCCCCAGCATTTT.

The chain carries TRBV27 and TRBJ2-3, with TRBD1 as a possible D gene (6 bases). The germline V and J ends were trimmed by 5 bases and 2 bases, with 11 bases remaining between them. Germline V gene data show CDR1 as MNHEY and CDR2 as SMNVEV (reference sequence). This CDR3 is built from 14 residues. CDR3: CASSPDRNTDTQYF. For the CDR3, the DNA is TGTGCCAGCAGTCCGGACAGAAACACAGATACGCAGTATTTT.

The J gene is TRBJ2-5, the V gene TRBV6-1, with 8 bases matching TRBD1. Germline loops: CDR1 MNHNS, CDR2 SASEGT. V lost 6 bases to trimming and J lost 2 bases; unmatched junction nucleotides: 5. CDR3 length equals 14 residues. CDR3 sequence (DNA): TGTGCCAGCAGCTTTGACAGGGGTCAAGAGACCCAGTACTTC. This gives the protein CASSFDRGQETQYF.

By its share, this clone is large. The sample carries other DNA sequences with the same CDR3. This chain uses TRBV7-6 with TRBJ2-1; D is ambiguous. V lost 0 bases and J lost 7, with 4 bases in between. This CDR3 has 12 amino acids. Looked up from germline, CDR1 is SGHVS and CDR2 is FNYEAQ. DNA for the CDR3: TGTGCCAGCAGCTTAGCTGCAAATGAGCAGTTCTTC. This gives the protein CASSLAANEQFF.

The V call is TRBV29-1, the J call TRBJ2-2; 12 nucleotides agree with TRBD1. The CDR3 is 14 residues long. Germline CDR1 is SQVTM and CDR2 is ANQGSEA. The V gene end was trimmed by 7 bases and the J gene end by 3 bases; junction bases not matched to a gene: 3. In DNA, the CDR3 is TGCAGCGCCGGGACAGGGGGCTACACCGGGGAGCTGTTTTTT. It is translated as CSAGTGGYTGELFF.

V usage is TRBV28 and J usage is TRBJ2-7, with 8 bases identical to TRBD1. Germline V CDR1 and CDR2: MDHEN, SYDVKM. Trimming at V came to 3 bases and at J to 4 bases, leaving 5 bases not matched to a gene. The CDR3 covers 14 residues. This CDR3 is CASSLGRGPYEQYF. In DNA form, the CDR3 reads TGTGCCAGCAGTTTGGGCAGGGGGCCTTACGAGCAGTACTTC.